The sequence of this T cell receptor beta chain was determined in a study of sequential checkpoint blockade in melanoma. Study-wide context: TCRbeta immunosequencing was performed on DNA from 90 to 100 pretreatment melanoma tumor samples.

As to treatment: randomized to nivolumab then ipilimumab (arm A) or the reverse (arm B). CDR3 size: 14 residues. V gave up 3 bases and J gave up 4 bases, with 11 bases separating them. Germline-derived CDR1 and CDR2 are SGDLS and YYNGEE. This clone was observed a few times. Assay: immunoSEQ multiplex PCR; the TCRdb copy retains only in-frame clones and omits some. The repertoire holds 2,500 to 3,500 clones, with roughly 30% as singletons. This chain links TRBV9 with TRBJ1-5, with a tentative D call TRBD1 (6 bases). The clonotype originates from a human donor with melanoma. Source: tumor tissue (inferred from file names), taken from a patient given nivolumab and ipilimumab in sequence. The CDR3 DNA reads TGTGCCAGCAGCGAGACAGGTTCAAATCAGCCCCAGCATTTT. It specifies CASSETGSNQPQHF.